Below, 24 T cell receptor beta chains from the same sample are listed, as sequenced in a study of early T cells in non-severe SARS-CoV-2 infection. MiXCR was run by TCRdb on the 5' RACE reads, yielding one entry per CDR3 protein. Among just under 60,000 distinct CDR3 sequences listed, more than 8.5% were seen once. The sequencing input was whole blood. These receptors originate from an adult who was a healthcare worker with PCR-confirmed SARS-CoV-2 infection or an uninfected control (not recorded which).

There are many counts of this clonotype. The CDR3 is CASSPTGGLNYGYTF. DNA of the CDR3: TGTGCCAGCAGCCCTACGGGGGGATTAAACTATGGCTACACCTTC. The chain carries TRBV11-2 and TRBJ1-2, with D maybe TRBD1 (5 bases). The CDR3 runs to 15 residues. V lost 5 bases and J 2 bases, leaving 15 bases between the germline ends. Per germline, CDR1 SGHAT and CDR2 FQNNGV.

This clonotype was detected many times. The CDR3 sequence: CASSRGSRYSYEQYF. The CDR3 DNA reads TGTGCCAGCAGTCGGGGCAGTAGATATTCGTACGAGCAGTACTTC. This chain joins TRBV6-1 and TRBJ2-7; D may correspond to TRBD1 or TRBD2 (5 bases each). V was shortened by 5 bases and J by 4 bases, with 18 bases between the two germline ends. Germline V gene lookup returns CDR1 MNHNS and CDR2 SASEGT. The CDR3 runs 15 residues.

J is TRBJ2-5 and V is TRBV5-4, with 7 nucleotides matching TRBD1. This CDR3 is built from 15 residues. With V trimmed by 4 bases and J by 2 bases, 8 bases remained unmatched. Germline V gives CDR1 SGHNT, CDR2 YYREEE (reference sequence). The CDR3 protein is CASSLLTGNQETQYF. Written as DNA, the CDR3 is TGTGCCAGCAGCCTCCTGACAGGGAATCAAGAGACCCAGTACTTC.

V usage is TRBV29-1 and J usage is TRBJ1-1; D not resolved. Per germline, CDR1 SQVTM and CDR2 ANQGSEA. V was clipped by 7 bases and J by 3 bases, with 9 bases between them. The CDR3 is 11 amino acids. In DNA form, the CDR3 reads TGCAGCGGGACTGGGGACACTGAAGCTTTCTTT. Amino acid sequence: CSGTGDTEAFF.

This chain joins TRBV7-9 and TRBJ1-1, with D possibly TRBD1 on 6 matching bases. With 7 bases removed from V and 5 bases from J, the gap between germline ends came to 14 bases. The CDR3 has 13 residues. Looked up from germline, CDR1 is SEHNR and CDR2 is FQNEAQ (reference sequence). The CDR3: CASTLRQETEAFF. CDR3 nucleotide sequence: TGTGCCAGCACTCTAAGACAGGAAACTGAAGCTTTCTTT.

The V gene is TRBV6-5, the J gene TRBJ2-2, with a possible D match to TRBD1 (6 bases). Trimming cost V 2 bases and J 4 bases, with 23 bases left between them. In germline, CDR1 is MNHEY, CDR2 SVGAGI. This CDR3 has 19 residues. DNA of the CDR3: TGTGCCAGCAGTTACACCAGCCCGGGACCAGGGGTGGGCACCGGGGAGCTGTTTTTT. This gives the protein CASSYTSPGPGVGTGELFF.

V usage is TRBV6-5 and J usage is TRBJ2-2; possible D gene TRBD2, 6 bases. Looked up from germline, CDR1 is MNHEY and CDR2 is SVGAGI. V shed 8 bases and J shed 3 bases, with 10 bases lying between them. The CDR3 extends over 13 amino acids. Written as DNA, the CDR3 is TGTGCCAGCGGGACTCCCTACACCGGGGAGCTGTTTTTT. As protein: CASGTPYTGELFF.

This rearrangement joins TRBV28 to TRBJ2-7; 8 bases map to TRBD1. V lost 11 bases and J lost 2; bases outside the gene matches: 11. The length of the CDR3 is 14 residues. Germline V lookup: CDR1 MDHEN, CDR2 SYDVKM. As DNA, the CDR3 is TGTGCCCCCAGAATGGACAGGGCGACCTACGAGCAGTACTTC. Translated: CAPRMDRATYEQYF.

Only a few counts were recorded for this clonotype. Germline is not matched at one junction end, which may reflect a read error. J is TRBJ2-5 and V is TRBV4-1; D uncertain. The CDR3 sequence is 14 residues long. Germline V gene data show CDR1 as MGHRA and CDR2 as YSYEKL. The CDR3 loop is CAGSPRDNVETQYF. The CDR3 DNA is TGCGCCGGCAGCCCGCGCGACAATGTAGAGACCCAGTACTTC.

This clonotype occurred a few times. This sequence joins TRBV3-1 and TRBJ2-1; TRBD2 matches 10 bases. The germline V gene encodes CDR1 LGHDT and CDR2 YNNKEL (reference sequence). CDR3 length: 16 residues. The junction had 8 bases not matched to a gene; V was cut back by 4 bases and J by 5 bases. Written as DNA, the CDR3 is TGTGCCAGCAGCCTCCAAGGGACTAGCGCGAACAATGAGCAGTTCTTC. Translating gives CASSLQGTSANNEQFF.

This clonotype was seen ten or more times. The CDR3 spells CASSEASADRSYEQYF. In nucleotides, the CDR3 is TGTGCCAGCAGTGAAGCGTCGGCAGATCGGTCCTACGAGCAGTACTTC. The chain is built from TRBV6-1 and TRBJ2-7; D not certain. This CDR3 spans 16 amino acids. The germline V and J ends were trimmed by 0 bases and 1 base, with 13 bases remaining between them. Germline loops: CDR1 MNHNS, CDR2 SASEGT.

The V call is TRBV27, the J call TRBJ2-7; weak D call: TRBD1 (6 bases). The CDR3 spans 13 residues. Germline V lookup: CDR1 MNHEY, CDR2 SMNVEV (reference sequence). Trimming removed 6 bases at V and 0 bases at J, with 9 bases between. CDR3 bases: TGTGCCAGCAGCTTGGGACACTCCTACGAGCAGTACTTC. It encodes CASSLGHSYEQYF.

This clonotype was recorded at least ten times. V gene TRBV6-5 combines with J gene TRBJ1-2; 8 nucleotides agree with TRBD1. With V trimmed by 2 bases and J by 4 bases, 3 bases remained unmatched. The CDR3 is 14 amino acids. Germline CDR1 reads MNHEY; CDR2 reads SVGAGI. CDR3 loop: CASSYGQGAYGYTF. The CDR3 DNA sequence: TGTGCCAGCAGTTACGGACAGGGTGCCTATGGCTACACCTTC.

This clonotype has ten or more counts. CDR3 in amino acids: CASSTGSRANYGYTF. CDR3 DNA: TGTGCCAGCAGTACAGGGTCCCGAGCTAACTATGGCTACACCTTC. This rearrangement joins TRBV6-5 to TRBJ1-2, with a weak D call TRBD1 (6 bases). V lost 5 bases and J 0 bases, leaving 13 bases between the germline ends. In germline, CDR1 is MNHEY, CDR2 SVGAGI. This CDR3 has 15 amino acids.

This clonotype was recorded many times. The genes are TRBV7-2 and TRBJ2-2, with D possibly called TRBD1 or TRBD2 (5 bases each). This CDR3 contains 17 residues. V was clipped by 3 bases and J by 6 bases, with 20 bases between them. Germline V gives CDR1 SGHTA, CDR2 FQGNSA. The CDR3 DNA follows: TGTGCCAGCAGCTTTATGGACTTCTTCCTGGGGGCCGGGGAGCTGTTTTTT. Protein sequence: CASSFMDFFLGAGELFF. The variable domain in full, with the rest retrieved from reference TRBV7-2 and TRBJ2-2, is GAGVSQSPSNKVTEKGKDVELRCDPISGHTALYWYRQSLGQGLEFLIYFQGNSAPDKSGLPSDRFSAERTGGSVSTLTIQRTQQEDSAVYLCASSFMDFFLGAGELFFGEGSRLTVL.

This clonotype was counted a few times. The junction differs from germline at one of its ends, possibly a read error. The chain couples TRBV7-3 to TRBJ2-3; TRBD2 agrees at 11 bases. The CDR3 runs to 17 residues. The germline gives CDR1 SGHTA, CDR2 FQGTGA. CDR3 bases: TGTGTCAGCAGCGCGGGACTAGCGGAGCCTAGCACAGATACGCAGTATTTT. Encoded protein: CVSSAGLAEPSTDTQYF. Combining the CDR3 with reference TRBV7-3 and TRBJ2-3 gives the whole variable domain GAGVSQTPSNKVTEKGKYVELRCDPISGHTALYWYRQSLGQGPEFLIYFQGTGAADDSGLPNDRFFAVRPEGSVSTLKIQRTERGDSAVYLCVSSAGLAEPSTDTQYFGPGTRLTVL.

There are many counts of this clonotype. The chain carries TRBV2 and TRBJ1-1, with TRBD1 matching over 8 bases. The V gene end was trimmed by 6 bases and the J gene end by 0 bases; junction bases not matched to a gene: 9. The germline CDR1 and CDR2 sequences are SNHLY and FYNNEI. The CDR3 sequence is 16 residues long. CDR3 region: CASSAGRGPLNTEAFF. For the CDR3, the DNA is TGTGCCAGCAGCGCGGGCAGGGGGCCTTTGAACACTGAAGCTTTCTTT.

This clonotype was picked up a small number of times. The gene calls are TRBV7-3 and TRBJ2-1; D gene uncertain. The germline V and J ends were trimmed by 2 bases and 4 bases, with 12 bases remaining between them. The CDR3 loop spans 15 amino acids. Germline V gives CDR1 SGHTA, CDR2 FQGTGA. In DNA, the CDR3 is TGTGCCAGCAGCTTAGGCCACTGGGGTTACAATGAGCAGTTCTTC. It specifies CASSLGHWGYNEQFF.

V and J are TRBV5-1 and TRBJ2-3, with D tentatively TRBD1 or TRBD2 (5 bases each). The CDR3 sequence is 13 residues long. Germline V gene data show CDR1 as SGHRS and CDR2 as YFSETQ. Trimming cost V 2 bases and J 5 bases, with 9 bases left between them. The CDR3 nucleotides are TGCGCCAGCAGCTTCCCAGGGAGAGATACGCAGTATTTT. Amino acids: CASSFPGRDTQYF. The full variable domain, with the rest looked up from reference TRBV5-1 and TRBJ2-3, is KAGVTQTPRYLIKTRGQQVTLSCSPISGHRSVSWYQQTPGQGLQFLFEYFSETQRNKGNFPGRFSGRQFSNSRSEMNVSTLELGDSALYLCASSFPGRDTQYFGPGTRLTVL.

The chain has TRBV15 and TRBJ2-5; no reliable D call. Trimming took off 0 bases at V and 3 bases at J, with 8 bases between the two ends. Germline CDR1 reads LNHNV; CDR2 reads YYDKDF (reference sequence). The CDR3 is 14 residues long. CDR3 coding DNA: TGTGCCACCAGCAGAGATCACAGTGAAGAGACCCAGTACTTC. Its translation is CATSRDHSEETQYF.

The genes are TRBV7-9 and TRBJ1-1, with 7 bases matching TRBD1. The CDR3 length is 12 residues. The ends lost 5 bases at V and 4 bases at J; junction bases unmatched: 1. CDR1 is SEHNR, CDR2 FQNEAQ, per germline (reference sequence). In DNA, the CDR3 is TGTGCCAGCAGCCCAGGGGGCACTGAAGCTTTCTTT. Its protein product is CASSPGGTEAFF. Variable domain in full (rest from reference TRBV7-9 and TRBJ1-1): DTGVSQNPRHKITKRGQNVTFRCDPISEHNRLYWYRQTLGQGPEFLTYFQNEAQLEKSRLLSDRFSAERPKGSFSTLEIQRTEQGDSAMYLCASSPGGTEAFFGQGTRLTVV.

The chain employs TRBV6-1 and TRBJ2-1; D is unresolved. The V gene's germline CDR1 is MNHNS and CDR2 SASEGT. This CDR3 has 15 amino acids. Trimming left V 6 bases short and J 6 bases short, with 18 bases between. CDR3 nucleotide sequence: TGTGCCAGCAGCCCAATTGGGCGAATAGGCAATGAGCAGTTCTTC. Translating gives CASSPIGRIGNEQFF.

This clonotype was seen at least ten times. The genes are TRBV29-1 and TRBJ2-5, with 7 bases fitting TRBD2. The CDR3 runs 12 residues. The V and J ends lost 4 bases and 7 bases, in that order; junction bases with no gene match: 6. Germline-derived CDR1 and CDR2 are SQVTM and ANQGSEA. CDR3 sequence (DNA): TGCAGCGTTGTAAGCGGGGATGCGACCCAGTACTTC. It yields the protein CSVVSGDATQYF.

This clonotype was observed many times. V gene TRBV3-1 combines with J gene TRBJ1-2; D perhaps matches TRBD1 (5 bases). Per the germline V gene, CDR1 is LGHDT and CDR2 is YNNKEL (reference sequence). The CDR3 is 15 amino acids. Deletions cut 0 bases from V and 1 base from J, with 9 bases between. For the CDR3, the DNA is TGTGCCAGCAGCCAAGAGGACACATATAACTATGGCTACACCTTC. Translation: CASSQEDTYNYGYTF.